These T cell receptor beta chains were read from a single sample in a study of T cells in Graves' hyperthyroidism and ophthalmopathy. TCRdb re-called the multiplex PCR reads with MiXCR, one entry per CDR3 protein. The table lists approximately 400,000 distinct CDR3 sequences, more than 20% of them singletons. Sequencing was carried out using blood. Receptors were obtained from a man aged 50 to 59 with Graves' hyperthyroidism. CDR3s include the opening cysteine and the closing phenylalanine or tryptophan. The D gene is left open where the match is weak. A row's size may be missing; if present it is once, few, many or a size class.

CDR3aa: CASRKGDYTGELFF
CDR3nt: TGTGCCAGCAGAAAGGGGGATTACACCGGGGAGCTGTTTTTT
v_gene: TRBV6-4
abundance: -
j_gene: TRBJ2-2
d_gene: -

CDR3aa: CASSFRTGSPGANVLTF
CDR3nt: TGTGCCAGCAGCTTTAGAACAGGGAGCCCTGGGGCCAACGTCCTGACTTTC
v_gene: TRBV7-3
abundance: few
j_gene: TRBJ2-6
d_gene: -

CDR3aa: CASSTGGAYNEQFF
CDR3nt: TGTGCCAGCAGCACCGGGGGGGCCTACAATGAGCAGTTCTTC
v_gene: TRBV7-3
abundance: -
j_gene: TRBJ2-1
d_gene: TRBD2

CDR3aa: CSARDPTGYEQYF
CDR3nt: TGCAGTGCTAGAGACCCGACAGGCTACGAGCAGTACTTC
v_gene: TRBV20-1
abundance: -
j_gene: TRBJ2-7
d_gene: -

CDR3aa: CAWSSPTSGRWNTGELFF
CDR3nt: TGTGCCTGGAGTTCCCCGACTAGCGGGAGGTGGAACACCGGGGAGCTGTTTTTT
v_gene: TRBV30
abundance: -
j_gene: TRBJ2-2
d_gene: TRBD2

CDR3aa: CASSSKTSGRSEQYF
CDR3nt: TGTGCCAGCAGCTCAAAGACTAGCGGGAGGTCCGAGCAGTACTTC
v_gene: TRBV11-3
abundance: many
j_gene: TRBJ2-7
d_gene: TRBD2

CDR3aa: CASSFDIPGDEQFF
CDR3nt: TGTGCCAGCAGCTTCGATATCCCTGGCGATGAGCAGTTCTTC
v_gene: TRBV11-2
abundance: -
j_gene: TRBJ2-1
d_gene: -

CDR3aa: CASSLYANTEAFF
CDR3nt: TGCGCCAGCAGCTTGTATGCGAACACTGAAGCTTTCTTT
v_gene: TRBV5-1
abundance: few
j_gene: TRBJ1-1
d_gene: -

CDR3aa: CASSYSGAGGRNEQFF
CDR3nt: TGTGCCAGCAGTTACTCCGGTGCAGGGGGCAGGAATGAGCAGTTCTTC
v_gene: TRBV6-6
abundance: -
j_gene: TRBJ2-1
d_gene: TRBD1

CDR3aa: CASSSQGRGETQYF
CDR3nt: TGTGCCAGTAGTAGCCAGGGAAGAGGGGAGACCCAGTACTTC
v_gene: TRBV19
abundance: -
j_gene: TRBJ2-5
d_gene: -

CDR3aa: CASSSPLPSEQYF
CDR3nt: TGTGCCAGCAGCTCCCCCCTACCTAGCGAGCAGTACTTC
v_gene: TRBV12-3/TRBV12-4
abundance: many
j_gene: TRBJ2-7
d_gene: -

CDR3aa: CASSYTQDTYEQYF
CDR3nt: TGTGCCAGCAGTTATACCCAGGACACCTACGAGCAGTACTTC
v_gene: TRBV6-1
abundance: many
j_gene: TRBJ2-7
d_gene: -

CDR3aa: CASSQQGSRTEAFF
CDR3nt: TGTGCCAGCAGCCAACAGGGGAGTCGGACTGAAGCTTTCTTT
v_gene: TRBV6-2/TRBV6-3
abundance: once
j_gene: TRBJ1-1
d_gene: TRBD1

CDR3aa: CSARDIDFGTEAFF
CDR3nt: TGCAGTGCTAGAGATATCGATTTTGGCACTGAAGCTTTCTTT
v_gene: TRBV20-1
abundance: few
j_gene: TRBJ1-1
d_gene: -

CDR3aa: CASRSGQSYEQYF
CDR3nt: TGTGCCAGCAGGAGCGGACAGAGCTACGAGCAGTACTTC
v_gene: TRBV2
abundance: many
j_gene: TRBJ2-7
d_gene: -

CDR3aa: CASSLLGTSGRIYEQFF
CDR3nt: TGTGCCAGCAGTTTGCTGGGGACTAGCGGGAGAATCTATGAGCAGTTCTTC
v_gene: TRBV27
abundance: few
j_gene: TRBJ2-1
d_gene: TRBD2

CDR3aa: CASSLTSGIADTQYF
CDR3nt: TGTGCCAGCAGCCTGACTAGCGGGATTGCAGATACGCAGTATTTT
v_gene: TRBV5-4
abundance: once
j_gene: TRBJ2-3
d_gene: TRBD2

CDR3aa: CATSRDGLRNNEQFF
CDR3nt: TGTGCCACCAGCAGAGATGGCCTCCGCAACAATGAGCAGTTCTTC
v_gene: TRBV15
abundance: -
j_gene: TRBJ2-1
d_gene: -

CDR3aa: CASSSGQGGTEAFF
CDR3nt: TGCGCCAGCAGCAGCGGACAGGGGGGGACTGAAGCTTTCTTT
v_gene: TRBV5-1
abundance: many
j_gene: TRBJ1-1
d_gene: TRBD1

CDR3aa: CASSYDRGLGKLFF
CDR3nt: TGTGCCAGCAGTTACGACAGGGGGCTGGGAAAACTGTTTTTT
v_gene: TRBV6-9
abundance: -
j_gene: TRBJ1-4
d_gene: TRBD1

CDR3aa: CSAALAGRRYNEQFF
CDR3nt: TGCAGTGCAGCACTAGCGGGAAGACGATACAATGAGCAGTTCTTC
v_gene: TRBV20-1
abundance: few
j_gene: TRBJ2-1
d_gene: TRBD2

CDR3aa: CASSLGSGNEQYF
CDR3nt: TGTGCCAGCAGCTTAGGGTCAGGGAACGAGCAGTACTTC
v_gene: TRBV7-9
abundance: few
j_gene: TRBJ2-7
d_gene: -

CDR3aa: CASSSEHRTDTQYF
CDR3nt: TGCGCCAGCAGCTCCGAGCACCGCACAGATACGCAGTATTTT
v_gene: TRBV5-1
abundance: -
j_gene: TRBJ2-3
d_gene: -

CDR3aa: CASSRGGASMNTEAFF
CDR3nt: TGCGCCAGCAGCCGGGGTGGGGCCAGCATGAACACTGAAGCTTTCTTT
v_gene: TRBV5-1
abundance: few
j_gene: TRBJ1-1
d_gene: -

CDR3aa: CASRGNGNTIYF
CDR3nt: TGTGCCAGCCGTGGAAATGGAAACACCATATATTTT
v_gene: TRBV6-1
abundance: -
j_gene: TRBJ1-3
d_gene: -

CDR3aa: CAWSPGNQETQYF
CDR3nt: TGTGCCTGGAGTCCCGGGAACCAAGAGACCCAGTACTTC
v_gene: TRBV30
abundance: few
j_gene: TRBJ2-5
d_gene: -

CDR3aa: CASSPGTGAGELFF
CDR3nt: TGTGCCAGCAGCCCGGGGACAGGGGCCGGGGAGCTGTTTTTT
v_gene: TRBV3-1
abundance: -
j_gene: TRBJ2-2
d_gene: TRBD1

CDR3aa: CASSLNSERSYEQYF
CDR3nt: TGTGCCAGCAGCTTAAACTCCGAGCGGTCCTACGAGCAGTACTTC
v_gene: TRBV7-9
abundance: many
j_gene: TRBJ2-7
d_gene: -

CDR3aa: CASSHTGGLETQYF
CDR3nt: TGTGCCAGCAGTCACACAGGGGGGTTAGAGACCCAGTACTTC
v_gene: TRBV6-1
abundance: -
j_gene: TRBJ2-5
d_gene: TRBD1

CDR3aa: CASKPLAEPSQETQYF
CDR3nt: TGTGCCAGCAAACCTCTAGCGGAGCCCTCCCAAGAGACCCAGTACTTC
v_gene: TRBV28
abundance: many
j_gene: TRBJ2-5
d_gene: TRBD2

CDR3aa: CASSFLAGAPYEQYF
CDR3nt: TGCGCCAGCAGCTTCCTAGCGGGAGCACCCTACGAGCAGTACTTC
v_gene: TRBV5-1
abundance: few
j_gene: TRBJ2-7
d_gene: TRBD2

CDR3aa: CASSFGGKTYEQYF
CDR3nt: TGTGCCAGCAGCTTTGGTGGAAAGACCTACGAGCAGTACTTC
v_gene: TRBV27
abundance: few
j_gene: TRBJ2-7
d_gene: -

CDR3aa: CASSLPLGDGNTIYF
CDR3nt: TGTGCCAGCAGCCTGCCCCTCGGGGATGGAAACACCATATATTTT
v_gene: TRBV28
abundance: -
j_gene: TRBJ1-3
d_gene: -

CDR3aa: CATTPGLNTGELFF
CDR3nt: TGTGCCACGACGCCGGGGCTGAACACCGGGGAGCTGTTTTTT
v_gene: TRBV27
abundance: -
j_gene: TRBJ2-2
d_gene: -

CDR3aa: CASSLQGKTEAFF
CDR3nt: TGCGCCAGCAGCTTACAGGGTAAGACTGAAGCTTTCTTT
v_gene: TRBV5-1
abundance: few
j_gene: TRBJ1-1
d_gene: -

CDR3aa: CASSEGGIGGDTQYF
CDR3nt: TGTGCCAGCAGTGAAGGGGGAATCGGGGGAGATACGCAGTATTTT
v_gene: TRBV2
abundance: many
j_gene: TRBJ2-3
d_gene: -

CDR3aa: CASKLASSWEKLFF
CDR3nt: TGTGCCAGCAAACTGGCCAGCTCCTGGGAAAAACTGTTTTTT
v_gene: TRBV6-1
abundance: few
j_gene: TRBJ1-4
d_gene: -

CDR3aa: CASSLQGAFSGNTIYF
CDR3nt: TGTGCCAGTAGTCTCCAGGGGGCCTTCTCTGGAAACACCATATATTTT
v_gene: TRBV19
abundance: once
j_gene: TRBJ1-3
d_gene: TRBD1

CDR3aa: CATRELAGGYEQYF
CDR3nt: TGTGCCACCAGGGAACTAGCGGGCGGCTACGAGCAGTACTTC
v_gene: TRBV15
abundance: -
j_gene: TRBJ2-7
d_gene: TRBD2

CDR3aa: CAISDAGQAYGYTF
CDR3nt: TGTGCCATCAGTGATGCGGGACAGGCCTATGGCTACACCTTC
v_gene: TRBV10-3
abundance: few
j_gene: TRBJ1-2
d_gene: TRBD1

CDR3aa: CASSYEASGSYEQYF
CDR3nt: TGTGCCAGCAGTTACGAGGCTAGCGGGTCCTACGAGCAGTACTTC
v_gene: TRBV6-2/TRBV6-3
abundance: -
j_gene: TRBJ2-7
d_gene: TRBD2

CDR3aa: CASSRLALNEQFF
CDR3nt: TGTGCCAGCAGCCGGCTAGCGCTCAATGAGCAGTTCTTC
v_gene: TRBV4-2
abundance: few
j_gene: TRBJ2-1
d_gene: -

CDR3aa: CASSLGASGSRETQYF
CDR3nt: TGTGCCAGCAGCTTAGGTGCTAGCGGGAGCCGGGAGACCCAGTACTTC
v_gene: TRBV11-3
abundance: many
j_gene: TRBJ2-5
d_gene: TRBD2

CDR3aa: CASYDLTGTEAFF
CDR3nt: TGTGCCAGCTACGATTTAACTGGGACTGAAGCTTTCTTT
v_gene: TRBV3-1
abundance: few
j_gene: TRBJ1-1
d_gene: -

CDR3aa: CASSPGTLTGDTQYF
CDR3nt: TGTGCCAGCTCACCCGGGACTCTCACCGGAGATACGCAGTATTTT
v_gene: TRBV18
abundance: -
j_gene: TRBJ2-3
d_gene: -

CDR3aa: CASSSWGVPEAFF
CDR3nt: TGTGCCAGCAGTTCTTGGGGGGTCCCTGAAGCTTTCTTT
v_gene: TRBV3-1
abundance: few
j_gene: TRBJ1-1
d_gene: -

CDR3aa: CASSQGLVGSYEQYF
CDR3nt: TGTGCCAGCAGCCAAGGACTAGTTGGGTCCTACGAGCAGTACTTC
v_gene: TRBV3-1
abundance: -
j_gene: TRBJ2-7
d_gene: -

CDR3aa: CAISERIGSQETQYF
CDR3nt: TGTGCCATCAGTGAAAGAATCGGGTCCCAAGAGACCCAGTACTTC
v_gene: TRBV10-3
abundance: many
j_gene: TRBJ2-5
d_gene: -

CDR3aa: CASSLIGGSGEQYF
CDR3nt: TGTGCCAGCAGCTTAATCGGAGGCTCTGGAGAGCAGTACTTC
v_gene: TRBV7-3
abundance: -
j_gene: TRBJ2-7
d_gene: -

CDR3aa: CASSLRNQEKLFF
CDR3nt: TGTGCCAGCAGTTTACGAAATCAGGAAAAACTGTTTTTT
v_gene: TRBV27
abundance: -
j_gene: TRBJ1-4
d_gene: -

CDR3aa: CASSTRDGEKLFF
CDR3nt: TGTGCCAGCAGCACCCGGGACGGCGAAAAACTGTTTTTT
v_gene: TRBV7-9
abundance: -
j_gene: TRBJ1-4
d_gene: -

CDR3aa: CASLQPGLAGDGNIQYF
CDR3nt: TGTGCCAGCCTCCAACCGGGACTAGCGGGAGATGGAAACATTCAGTACTTC
v_gene: TRBV2
abundance: few
j_gene: TRBJ2-4
d_gene: TRBD2

CDR3aa: CASSRERSPTDTQYF
CDR3nt: TGTGCCAGCTCGCGGGAGAGGAGTCCCACAGATACGCAGTATTTT
v_gene: TRBV18
abundance: -
j_gene: TRBJ2-3
d_gene: TRBD2